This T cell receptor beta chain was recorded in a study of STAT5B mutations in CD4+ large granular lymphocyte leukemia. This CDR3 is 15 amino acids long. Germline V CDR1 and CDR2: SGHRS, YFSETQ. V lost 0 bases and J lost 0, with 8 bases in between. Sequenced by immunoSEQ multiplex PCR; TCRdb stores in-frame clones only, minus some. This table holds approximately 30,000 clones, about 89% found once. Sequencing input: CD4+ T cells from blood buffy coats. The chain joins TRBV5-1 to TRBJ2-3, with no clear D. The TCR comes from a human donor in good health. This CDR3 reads CASSLDLTSTDTQYF. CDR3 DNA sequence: TGCGCCAGCAGCTTGGACCTTACTAGCACAGATACGCAGTATTTT.